The clone carrying this TCR beta chain was seen a handful of times. These data come from a study of blood T cell repertoires in COVID-19. Study information: PBMCs, B-cell-depleted T cells, or T cells provided the cDNA or gDNA that made up the material.

The repertoire was sequenced with immunoSEQ multiplex PCR; TCRdb's copy has only in-frame clones and lacks some. The sample shows 75,000 to 100,000 clones, roughly four fifths of them seen only once. V shed 10 bases and J 3 bases; nucleotides not matched to a gene: 8. Germline V gene lookup returns CDR1 ENHRY and CDR2 SYGVKD. This CDR3 region has 14 residues. The chain employs TRBV10-3 and TRBJ1-5; 8 bases match TRBD1. The sequencing sample was made of peripheral blood. The receptor's source is a man aged 50-60 years with active or convalescent COVID-19. This CDR3 is CASHPGQDNQPQHF. CDR3 bases: TGTGCCAGCCACCCGGGACAGGACAATCAGCCCCAGCATTTT.